This TCR beta chain stems from a study of beta chain features in type 1 diabetes. Since all of the isolated RNA was reverse transcribed, expressed TCRB transcripts were what got sequenced. Assay used: immunoSEQ multiplex PCR; TCRdb lists only in-frame clones, some missing. Of a few hundred thousand clones detected, roughly a quarter appear once; the ten largest clones hold 0.012%. Germline V gene data show CDR1 as DFQATT and CDR2 as SNEGSKA (reference sequence). The CDR3 spans 11 residues. The germline V and J ends were trimmed by 5 bases and 6 bases, with 8 bases remaining between them. General study points: A moderate, significant TCRB CDR3 shortening appeared in type 1 diabetes across four CD4+ subsets.

This clone was seen a handful of times. The antigen is not known. The genes are TRBV20-1 and TRBJ2-1; unclear D gene. The sequenced sample consisted of naive CD4+ T cells from blood. The receptor comes from a woman in her 30s with type 1 diabetes. CDR3 in DNA: TGCAGTGCTGTGAGGAGCAATGAGCAGTTCTTC. Its translation is CSAVRSNEQFF.